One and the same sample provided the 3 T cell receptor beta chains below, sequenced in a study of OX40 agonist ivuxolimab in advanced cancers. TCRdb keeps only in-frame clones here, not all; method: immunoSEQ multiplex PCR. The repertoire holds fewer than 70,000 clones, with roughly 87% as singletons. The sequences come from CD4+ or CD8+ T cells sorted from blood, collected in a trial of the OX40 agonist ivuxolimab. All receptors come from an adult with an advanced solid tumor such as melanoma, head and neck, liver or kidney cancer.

CDR3 coding DNA: TGTGCCAGCAGTTTGAGCGGGGGGATCACCGGGGAGCTGTTTTTT. Protein sequence: CASSLSGGITGELFF. The chain recombines TRBV28 with TRBJ2-2; TRBD2 matches at 9 bases. V was pared by 3 bases and J by 4 bases, with 3 bases of the junction left unmatched. Germline V gives CDR1 MDHEN, CDR2 SYDVKM. CDR3 size: 15 residues.

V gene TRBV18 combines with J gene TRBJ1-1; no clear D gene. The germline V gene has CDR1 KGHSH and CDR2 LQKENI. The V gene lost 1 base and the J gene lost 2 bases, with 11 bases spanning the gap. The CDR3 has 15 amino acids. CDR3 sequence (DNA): TGTGCCAGCTCACCACGTCGGGGAAAAAACACTGAAGCTTTCTTT. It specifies CASSPRRGKNTEAFF.

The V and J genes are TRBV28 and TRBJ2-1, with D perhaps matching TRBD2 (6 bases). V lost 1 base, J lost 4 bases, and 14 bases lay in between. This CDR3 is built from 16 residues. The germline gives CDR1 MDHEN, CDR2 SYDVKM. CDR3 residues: CASSLSSGTQYNEQFF. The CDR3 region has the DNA TGTGCCAGCAGTTTATCTTCCGGGACTCAATACAATGAGCAGTTCTTC.